Sequencing of this TCR beta chain was carried out in a study of T cell responses to AZD1222 COVID-19 vaccine. The repertoire was sequenced with immunoSEQ multiplex PCR; TCRdb's copy has only in-frame clones and lacks some. The sample contains 130,000 or so clones, roughly 93% of which appear only once. In germline, CDR1 is MNHNY, CDR2 SVGAGI (reference sequence). V lost 8 bases to trimming and J lost 1 base, with 17 bases between them. The CDR3 runs to 15 residues. As for this clone: Its antigen is unidentified.

Findings and caveats of the study: The study identified only 6 or 7 AZD1222 recipients as seropositive at baseline. Donors in the cohort were predominantly white British and more often female, and clonal diversity was possibly underestimated.

Here the sequenced sample was peripheral blood, taken on day 0 of AZD1222 vaccination. This sequence joins TRBV6-6 and TRBJ1-1; D is perhaps TRBD1 (5 bases). This receptor was obtained from an adult in good health. The CDR3 bases are TGTGCCAGCGCCTTCCCAGGGCGTGGGAACACTGAAGCTTTCTTT. Translated, it gives CASAFPGRGNTEAFF.